One and the same sample provided the 7 T cell receptor beta chains below, sequenced in a study of cytomegalovirus exposure and HLA in healthy donors. The PCR employed 60 Vbeta primers together with 13 Jbeta primers. The method was immunoSEQ multiplex PCR; TCRdb's version includes in-frame clones alone and lacks a portion of them. The sample carries around 110,000 clones, around 69% recorded once. The sequenced material came from PBMCs. Receptors originate from a man aged 18-30 years in good health and CMV-seronegative.

The rearrangement joins TRBV6-6 to TRBJ2-3; 9 bases match TRBD1. CDR3 length: 16 residues. V shed 6 bases, J shed 0 bases, and the junction held 7 bases outside the gene matches. Germline-derived CDR1 and CDR2 are MNHNY and SVGAGI (reference sequence). CDR3 DNA sequence: TGTGCCAGCAGCCAACAGGGGGCGCTTAGCACAGATACGCAGTATTTT. Its protein product is CASSQQGALSTDTQYF.

V gene TRBV7-8 combines with J gene TRBJ1-4; 8 bases line up with TRBD1. V lost 4 bases and J lost 7; bases outside the gene matches: 5. The CDR3 extends over 14 amino acids. Germline CDR1 and CDR2: SGHVS and FQNEAQ. The CDR3 DNA sequence: TGTGCCAGCAGCTCAGGGGACAGGTCTGAAAAACTGTTTTTT. Its protein product is CASSSGDRSEKLFF.

This clone was observed a handful of times. J is TRBJ2-3 and V is TRBV4-3; D is unclear. Germline assignment: CDR1 LGHNA and CDR2 YSLEER. The V gene lost 1 base and the J gene lost 1 base, with 9 bases spanning the gap. This CDR3 spans 15 amino acids. The CDR3 bases are TGCGCCAGCAGCCAAGCCCCTCTTGGCACAGATACGCAGTATTTT. This translates into CASSQAPLGTDTQYF.

The V and J genes are TRBV7-2 and TRBJ2-7; 12 bases are shared with TRBD1. Germline V gene lookup returns CDR1 SGHTA and CDR2 FQGNSA. This CDR3 region has 17 residues. Unmatched junction bases numbered 9, after V lost 2 bases and J lost 4 bases. In nucleotides, the CDR3 is TGTGCCAGCAGCTTACAGGGACAGGGGGCTTTGCGGTACGAGCAGTACTTC. This codes for CASSLQGQGALRYEQYF.

The chain uses TRBV21-1 and TRBJ2-7; the table calls TRBD1, which could not be checked here. TRBV21-1 is described as a pseudogene. CDR3 length equals 13 residues. CDR3 amino acids: CASSKPRTVPSYF. The CDR3 DNA sequence: TGTGCCAGCAGCAAACCGCGGACAGTCCCTTCCTACTTC.

V usage is TRBV4-2 and J usage is TRBJ2-1; TRBD1 agrees at 9 bases. Germline V gene lookup returns CDR1 LGHNA and CDR2 YNFKEQ. The trim removed 0 bases at V and 3 bases at J, leaving 3 bases unmatched. CDR3 length: 16 amino acids. CDR3: CASSQEAGQGYNEQFF. CDR3 sequence (DNA): TGTGCCAGCAGCCAAGAGGCGGGACAGGGCTACAATGAGCAGTTCTTC.

In regard to this clone: The conserved phenylalanine or tryptophan is not found at the CDR3 terminus, so this likely reflects a read error. The genes are TRBV9 and TRBJ1-2, with D perhaps matching TRBD1 (5 bases). There are 16 residues in the CDR3. Trimming left V 0 bases short and J 3 bases short, with 15 bases between. Germline V lookup: CDR1 SGDLS, CDR2 YYNGEE. The CDR3 DNA sequence: TGTGCCAGCAGCGTAGTTTCGAGTCAGGGCTACTATGGCTACACCTCC. Translated: CASSVVSSQGYYGYTS.